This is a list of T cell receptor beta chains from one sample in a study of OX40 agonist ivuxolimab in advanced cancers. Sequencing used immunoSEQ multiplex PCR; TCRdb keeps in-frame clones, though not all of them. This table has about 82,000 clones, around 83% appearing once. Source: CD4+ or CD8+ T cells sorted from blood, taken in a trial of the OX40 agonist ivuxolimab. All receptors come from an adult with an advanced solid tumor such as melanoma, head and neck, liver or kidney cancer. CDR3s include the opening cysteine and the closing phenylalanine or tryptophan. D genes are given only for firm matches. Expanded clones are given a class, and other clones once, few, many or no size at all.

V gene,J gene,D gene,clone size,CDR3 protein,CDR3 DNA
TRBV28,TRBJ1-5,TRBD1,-,CASSLWGQGGNQPQHF,TGTGCCAGCAGTTTGTGGGGACAGGGGGGCAATCAGCCCCAGCATTTT
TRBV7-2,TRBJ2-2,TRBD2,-,CASSPGGGNTGELFF,TGTGCCAGCAGCCCAGGCGGGGGGAACACCGGGGAGCTGTTTTTT
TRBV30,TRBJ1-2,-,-,CAWRKGGYTF,TGTGCCTGGAGAAAGGGTGGCTACACCTTC
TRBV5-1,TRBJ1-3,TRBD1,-,CASSLFGQGSSSGNTIYF,TGCGCCAGCAGCCTGTTCGGACAGGGTAGCAGCTCTGGAAACACCATATATTTT
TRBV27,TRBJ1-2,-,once,CASSPLTGRVEGYTF,TGTGCCAGCAGTCCTCTTACAGGCCGGGTTGAGGGCTACACCTTC
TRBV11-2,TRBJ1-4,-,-,CASSSGTIEKLFF,TGTGCCAGCAGCTCGGGGACGATCGAAAAACTGTTTTTT
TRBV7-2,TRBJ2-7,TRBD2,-,CASSLGLAGTYEQYF,TGTGCCAGCAGCCTGGGACTAGCGGGGACCTACGAGCAGTACTTC
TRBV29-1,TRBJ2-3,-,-,CSVGAGGTDTQYF,TGCAGCGTTGGGGCAGGGGGCACAGATACGCAGTATTTT
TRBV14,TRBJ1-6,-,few,CASSQGSQLHF,TGTGCCAGCAGCCAGGGTTCCCAGCTCCACTTT
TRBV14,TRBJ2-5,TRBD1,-,CASSQLQGGETQYF,TGTGCCAGCAGCCAACTACAGGGGGGAGAGACCCAGTACTTC
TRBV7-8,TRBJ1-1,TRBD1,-,CASSYISGTGGLNTEAFF,TGTGCCAGCAGTTATATATCCGGGACAGGGGGCCTGAACACTGAAGCTTTCTTT
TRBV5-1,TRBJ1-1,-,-,CASSPGGRMNTEAFF,TGCGCCAGCAGCCCCGGGGGGAGGATGAACACTGAAGCTTTCTTT
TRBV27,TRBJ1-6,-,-,CASSRSSNSPLHF,TGTGCCAGCAGTAGATCTAGTAATTCACCCCTCCACTTT
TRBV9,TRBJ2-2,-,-,CASSVFRGGELFF,TGTGCCAGCAGCGTTTTCAGAGGGGGGGAGCTGTTTTTT
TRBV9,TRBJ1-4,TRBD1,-,CASSETGTGSEKLFF,TGTGCCAGCAGCGAAACCGGGACAGGGTCGGAAAAACTGTTTTTT
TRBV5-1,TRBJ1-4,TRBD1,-,CASSLPGQGATMRKLFF,TGCGCCAGCAGCCTACCGGGACAGGGGGCAACTATGCGAAAACTGTTTTTT
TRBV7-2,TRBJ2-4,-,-,CASSLARGAPNIQYF,TGTGCCAGCAGCTTAGCCCGGGGGGCCCCCAACATTCAGTACTTC
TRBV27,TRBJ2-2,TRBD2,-,CASSLGVVGGGTGELFF,TGTGCCAGCAGTTTGGGTGTCGTCGGGGGGGGAACCGGGGAGCTGTTTTTT
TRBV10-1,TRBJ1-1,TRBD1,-,CASSLTGVRTEAFF,TGCGCCAGCAGCCTGACAGGGGTGAGAACTGAAGCTTTCTTT
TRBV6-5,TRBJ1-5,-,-,CASSSLTGRGNQPQHF,TGTGCCAGCAGTTCACTTACTGGGAGGGGTAATCAGCCCCAGCATTTT
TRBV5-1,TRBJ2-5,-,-,CASSLAGSNQETQYF,TGCGCCAGCAGCTTGGCCGGTAGCAACCAAGAGACCCAGTACTTC
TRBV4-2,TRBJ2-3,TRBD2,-,CASSHLTGGGARLADTQYF,TGTGCCAGCAGCCACCTCACGGGCGGGGGGGCTCGTTTAGCAGATACGCAGTATTTT
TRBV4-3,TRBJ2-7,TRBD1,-,CASSQTPGQAYEQYF,TGCGCCAGCAGCCAGACACCGGGACAGGCCTACGAGCAGTACTTC
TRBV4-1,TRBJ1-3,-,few,CASSQDPTSDTIYF,TGCGCCAGCAGCCAAGATCCAACATCGGACACCATATATTTT
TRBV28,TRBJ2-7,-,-,CASSLGGNSYEQYF,TGTGCCAGCAGTTTAGGGGGGAACTCCTACGAGCAGTACTTC
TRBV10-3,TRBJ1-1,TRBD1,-,CAISERTGKTEAFF,TGTGCCATCAGTGAGAGGACAGGGAAGACTGAAGCTTTCTTT
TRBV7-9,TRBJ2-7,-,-,CASSTENYEQYF,TGTGCCAGCAGCACCGAGAACTACGAGCAGTACTTC
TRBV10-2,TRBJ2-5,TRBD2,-,CASTLQRAGGIETQYF,TGCGCCAGCACCCTACAGAGAGCGGGGGGGATAGAGACCCAGTACTTC
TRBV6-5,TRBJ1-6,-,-,CASSPTGSANSPLHF,TGTGCCAGCTCCCCGACAGGTAGCGCGAATTCACCCCTCCACTTT
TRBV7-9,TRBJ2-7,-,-,CASSLSAGQDYEQYF,TGTGCCAGCAGCTTATCGGCAGGCCAAGACTACGAGCAGTACTTC
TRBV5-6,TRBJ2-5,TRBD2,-,CASSLASGGAGEETQYF,TGTGCCAGCAGCTTAGCTAGCGGGGGGGCCGGGGAAGAGACCCAGTACTTC